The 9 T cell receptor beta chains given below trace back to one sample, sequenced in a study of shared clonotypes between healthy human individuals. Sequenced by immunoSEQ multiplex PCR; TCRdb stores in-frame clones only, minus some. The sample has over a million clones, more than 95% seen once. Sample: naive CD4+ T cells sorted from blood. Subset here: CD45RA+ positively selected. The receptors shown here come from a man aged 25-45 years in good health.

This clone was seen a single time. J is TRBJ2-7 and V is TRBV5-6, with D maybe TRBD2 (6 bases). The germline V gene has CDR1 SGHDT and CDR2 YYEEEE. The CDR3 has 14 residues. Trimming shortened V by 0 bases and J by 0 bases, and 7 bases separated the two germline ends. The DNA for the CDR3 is TGTGCCAGCAGCTTGGTCGGGAGCTCCTACGAGCAGTACTTC. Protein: CASSLVGSSYEQYF. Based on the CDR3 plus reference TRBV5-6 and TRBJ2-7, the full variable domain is DAGVTQSPTHLIKTRGQQVTLRCSPKSGHDTVSWYQQALGQGPQFIFQYYEEEERQRGNFPDRFSGHQFPNYSSELNVNALLLGDSALYLCASSLVGSSYEQYFGPGTRLTVT.

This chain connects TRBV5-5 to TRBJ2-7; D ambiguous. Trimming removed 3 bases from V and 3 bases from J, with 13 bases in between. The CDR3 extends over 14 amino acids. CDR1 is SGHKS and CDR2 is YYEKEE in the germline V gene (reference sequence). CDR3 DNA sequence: TGTGCCAGCAGCTCTACCGGCCCCCACTACGAGCAGTACTTC. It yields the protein CASSSTGPHYEQYF. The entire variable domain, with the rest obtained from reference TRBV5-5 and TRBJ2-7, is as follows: DAGVTQSPTHLIKTRGQQVTLRCSPISGHKSVSWYQQVLGQGPQFIFQYYEKEERGRGNFPDRFSARQFPNYSSELNVNALLLGDSALYLCASSSTGPHYEQYFGPGTRLTVT.

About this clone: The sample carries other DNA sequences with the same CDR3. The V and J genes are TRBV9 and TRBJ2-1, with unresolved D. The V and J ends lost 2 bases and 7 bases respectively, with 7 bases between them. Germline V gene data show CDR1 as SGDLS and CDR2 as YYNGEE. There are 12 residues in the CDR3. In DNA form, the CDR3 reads TGTGCCAGCAGCGTTGGGGTTAATGAGCAGTTCTTC. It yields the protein CASSVGVNEQFF.

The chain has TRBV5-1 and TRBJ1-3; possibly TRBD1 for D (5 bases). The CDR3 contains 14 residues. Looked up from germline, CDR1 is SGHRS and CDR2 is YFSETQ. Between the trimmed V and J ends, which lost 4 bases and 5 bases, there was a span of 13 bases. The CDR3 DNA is TGCGCCAGCAGCCCGACAGCGTCCAGAAACACCATATATTTT. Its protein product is CASSPTASRNTIYF.

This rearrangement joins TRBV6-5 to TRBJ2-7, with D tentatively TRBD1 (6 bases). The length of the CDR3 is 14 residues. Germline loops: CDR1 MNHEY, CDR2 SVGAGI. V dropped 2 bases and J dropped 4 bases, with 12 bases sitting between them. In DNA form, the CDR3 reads TGTGCCAGCAGTTACGACCAGGGGCTGTACGAGCAGTACTTC. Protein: CASSYDQGLYEQYF.

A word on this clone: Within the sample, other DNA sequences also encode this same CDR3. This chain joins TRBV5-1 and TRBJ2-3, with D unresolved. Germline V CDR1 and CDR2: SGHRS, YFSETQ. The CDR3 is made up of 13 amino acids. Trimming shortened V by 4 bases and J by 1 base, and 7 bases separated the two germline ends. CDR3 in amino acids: CASSGQGTDTQYF. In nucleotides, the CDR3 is TGCGCCAGCAGCGGGCAGGGCACAGATACGCAGTATTTT.

The CDR3 sequence: CSAPGGSQETQYF. The CDR3 bases are TGCAGCGCCCCAGGGGGGAGCCAAGAGACCCAGTACTTC. This sequence joins TRBV29-1 and TRBJ2-5, with D possibly being TRBD1 (7 bases). This CDR3 spans 13 amino acids. Deletions cut 7 bases from V and 1 base from J, with 13 bases between. Germline values: CDR1 SQVTM, CDR2 ANQGSEA.

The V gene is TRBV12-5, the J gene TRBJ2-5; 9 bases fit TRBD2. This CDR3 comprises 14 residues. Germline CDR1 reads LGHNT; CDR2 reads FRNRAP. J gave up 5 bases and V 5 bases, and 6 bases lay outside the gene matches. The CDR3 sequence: CASGRSGRSETQYF. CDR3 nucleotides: TGTGCTAGTGGTCGTAGCGGGAGATCGGAGACCCAGTACTTC.

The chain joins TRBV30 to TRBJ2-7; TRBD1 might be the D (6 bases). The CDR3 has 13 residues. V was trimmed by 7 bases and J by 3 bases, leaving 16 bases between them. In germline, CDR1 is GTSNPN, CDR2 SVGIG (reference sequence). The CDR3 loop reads CAFLRDIHYEQYF. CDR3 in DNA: TGTGCCTTTCTCCGGGACATACACTACGAGCAGTACTTC.